This T cell receptor (beta chain) was sequenced in a study of shared clonotypes between healthy human individuals. Study-wide context: There were three CD4 naive, three CD4 memory, two CD8 naive and one CD8 memory plates per donor.

Deep-level assay runs were performed. Profiled with immunoSEQ multiplex PCR; TCRdb holds only in-frame clones, not every one. The sample includes roughly 2.2 million clones, about 92% of them seen just once. As to this clone: Its antigen is undetermined.

Study findings and constraints: As a rule, naive subsets had a larger estimated richness than memory subsets.

The source of this sequence is a man aged 18 to 29 in good health. Some clones in this sample may be carry-over from other donors' samples. The sample was naive CD4+ T cells from PBMCs. Subset denoted: CD45RA+ positively selected.

CDR3 sequence: CASSPFGNTIYF. The CDR3 DNA sequence: TGTGCCAGCAGTCCCTTTGGAAACACCATATATTTT. The V gene is TRBV28, the J gene TRBJ1-3; D not resolved. V was pared by 5 bases and J by 3 bases, with 5 bases between. Germline V gene data show CDR1 as MDHEN and CDR2 as SYDVKM. The CDR3 length is 12 residues.